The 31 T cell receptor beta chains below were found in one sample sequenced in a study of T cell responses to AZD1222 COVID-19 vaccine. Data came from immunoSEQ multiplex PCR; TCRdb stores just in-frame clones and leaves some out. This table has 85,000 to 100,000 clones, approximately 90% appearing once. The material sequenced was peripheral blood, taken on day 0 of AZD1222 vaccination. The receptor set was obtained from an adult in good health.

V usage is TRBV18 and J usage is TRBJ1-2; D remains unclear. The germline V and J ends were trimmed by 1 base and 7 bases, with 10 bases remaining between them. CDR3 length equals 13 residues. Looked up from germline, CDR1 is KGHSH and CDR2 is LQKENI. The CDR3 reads CASSPLNEGGYTF. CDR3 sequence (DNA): TGTGCCAGCTCACCACTTAATGAGGGTGGCTACACCTTC.

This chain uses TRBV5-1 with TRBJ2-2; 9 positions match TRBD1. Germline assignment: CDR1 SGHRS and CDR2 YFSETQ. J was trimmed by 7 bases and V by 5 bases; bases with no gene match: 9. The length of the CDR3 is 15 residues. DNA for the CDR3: TGCGCCAGCAGTGACGGGACAGGGATCGTCGGGGAGCTGTTTTTT. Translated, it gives CASSDGTGIVGELFF.

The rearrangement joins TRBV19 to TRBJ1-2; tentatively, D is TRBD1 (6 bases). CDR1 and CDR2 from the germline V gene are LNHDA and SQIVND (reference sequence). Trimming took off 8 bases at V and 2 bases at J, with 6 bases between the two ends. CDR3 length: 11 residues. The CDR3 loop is CASGQNYGYTF. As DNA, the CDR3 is TGTGCCAGTGGACAGAACTATGGCTACACCTTC.

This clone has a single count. The CDR3: CASSFLGQFTEAFF. In DNA, the CDR3 is TGTGCCAGCAGTTTCCTGGGACAGTTCACTGAAGCTTTCTTT. This sequence joins TRBV27 and TRBJ1-1; 7 bases map to TRBD1. This CDR3 has 14 residues. Germline V gene lookup returns CDR1 MNHEY and CDR2 SMNVEV (reference sequence). Trimming cost V 3 bases and J 4 bases; bases outside gene matches: 5.

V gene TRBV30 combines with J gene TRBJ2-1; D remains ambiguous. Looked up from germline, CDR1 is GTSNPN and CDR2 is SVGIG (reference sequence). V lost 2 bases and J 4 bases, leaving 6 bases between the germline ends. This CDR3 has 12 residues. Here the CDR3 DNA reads TGTGCCTGGAGTCCCCAGTACAATGAGCAGTTCTTC. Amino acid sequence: CAWSPQYNEQFF.

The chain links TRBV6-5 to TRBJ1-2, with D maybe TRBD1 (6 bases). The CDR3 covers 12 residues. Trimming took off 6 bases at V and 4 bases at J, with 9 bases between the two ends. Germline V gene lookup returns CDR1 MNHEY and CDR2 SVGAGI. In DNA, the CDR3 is TGTGCCAGCAGGGAGGGGGGCTATGGCTACACCTTC. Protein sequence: CASREGGYGYTF.

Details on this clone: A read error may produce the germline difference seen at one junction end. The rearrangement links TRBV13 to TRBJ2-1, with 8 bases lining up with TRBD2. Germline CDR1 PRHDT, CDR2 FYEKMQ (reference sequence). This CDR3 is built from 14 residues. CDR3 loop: CASSLGTSWFTQFF. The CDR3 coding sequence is TGTGCCAGCAGCCTAGGGACTAGTTGGTTCACTCAGTTCTTC. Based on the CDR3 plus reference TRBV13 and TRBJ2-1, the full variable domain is AAGVIQSPRHLIKEKRETATLKCYPIPRHDTVYWYQQGPGQDPQFLISFYEKMQSDKGSIPDRFSAQQFSDYHSELNMSSLELGDSALYFCASSLGTSWFTQFFGPGTRLTVL.

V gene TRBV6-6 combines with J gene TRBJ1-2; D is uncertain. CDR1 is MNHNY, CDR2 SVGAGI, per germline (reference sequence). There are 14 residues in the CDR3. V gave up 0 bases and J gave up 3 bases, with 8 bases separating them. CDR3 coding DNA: TGTGCCAGCAGTTACTCCACGGGAGACTATGGCTACACCTTC. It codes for CASSYSTGDYGYTF.

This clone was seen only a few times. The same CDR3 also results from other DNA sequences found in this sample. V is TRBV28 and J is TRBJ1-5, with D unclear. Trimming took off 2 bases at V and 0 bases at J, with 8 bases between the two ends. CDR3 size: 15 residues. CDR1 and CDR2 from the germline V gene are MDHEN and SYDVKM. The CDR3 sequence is CASSLVQTSNQPQHF. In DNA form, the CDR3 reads TGTGCCAGCAGTTTAGTTCAGACTAGCAATCAGCCCCAGCATTTT.

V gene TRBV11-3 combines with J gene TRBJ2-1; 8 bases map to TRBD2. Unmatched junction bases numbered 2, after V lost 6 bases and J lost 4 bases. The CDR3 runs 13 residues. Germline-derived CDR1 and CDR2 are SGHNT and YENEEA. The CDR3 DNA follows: TGTGCCAGCAGTAGCGGGAAGTACAATGAGCAGTTCTTC. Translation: CASSSGKYNEQFF.

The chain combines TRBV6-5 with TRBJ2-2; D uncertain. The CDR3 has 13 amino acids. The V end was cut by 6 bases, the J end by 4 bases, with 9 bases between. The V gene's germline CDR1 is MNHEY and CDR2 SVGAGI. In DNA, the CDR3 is TGTGCCAGCAGCCGAGCCGGCACCGGGGAGCTGTTTTTT. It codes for CASSRAGTGELFF.

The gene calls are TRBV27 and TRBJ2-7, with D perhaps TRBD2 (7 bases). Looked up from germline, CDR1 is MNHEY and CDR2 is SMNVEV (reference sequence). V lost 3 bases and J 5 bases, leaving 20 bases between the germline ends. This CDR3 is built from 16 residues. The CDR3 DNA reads TGTGCCAGCAGTTTTTGGAAGGGGGGGGTCCTGAACGAGCAGTACTTC. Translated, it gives CASSFWKGGVLNEQYF.

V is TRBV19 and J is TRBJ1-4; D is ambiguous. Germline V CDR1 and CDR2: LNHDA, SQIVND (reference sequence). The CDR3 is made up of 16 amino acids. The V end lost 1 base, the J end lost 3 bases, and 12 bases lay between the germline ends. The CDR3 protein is CASSIAVGQANEKLFF. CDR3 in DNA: TGTGCCAGTAGTATAGCGGTGGGTCAAGCTAATGAAAAACTGTTTTTT.

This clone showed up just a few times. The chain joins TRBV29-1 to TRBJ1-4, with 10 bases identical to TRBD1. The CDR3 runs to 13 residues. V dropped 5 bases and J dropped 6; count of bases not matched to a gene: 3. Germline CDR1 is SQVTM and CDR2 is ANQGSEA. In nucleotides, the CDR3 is TGCAGCGTTCGGGGACAGGGGTATGAAAAACTGTTTTTT. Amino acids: CSVRGQGYEKLFF.

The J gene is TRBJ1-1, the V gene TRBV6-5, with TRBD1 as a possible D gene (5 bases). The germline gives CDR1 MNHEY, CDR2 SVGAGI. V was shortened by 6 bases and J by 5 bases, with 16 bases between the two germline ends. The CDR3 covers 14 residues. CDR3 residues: CASRWGGSGTEAFF. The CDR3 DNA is TGTGCCAGCAGATGGGGGGGGTCAGGGACTGAAGCTTTCTTT.

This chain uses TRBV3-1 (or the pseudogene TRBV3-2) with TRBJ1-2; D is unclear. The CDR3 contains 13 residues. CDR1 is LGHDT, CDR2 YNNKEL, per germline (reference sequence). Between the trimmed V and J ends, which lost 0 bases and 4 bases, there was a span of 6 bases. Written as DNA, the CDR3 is TGTGCCAGCAGCCAAGATCACGGCTATGGCTACACCTTC. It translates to CASSQDHGYGYTF.

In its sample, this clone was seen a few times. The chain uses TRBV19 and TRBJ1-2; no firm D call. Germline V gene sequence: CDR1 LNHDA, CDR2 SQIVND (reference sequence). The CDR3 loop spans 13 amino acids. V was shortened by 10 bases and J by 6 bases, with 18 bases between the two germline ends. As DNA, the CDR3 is TGTGCCACTACAAAAGGGTGGGCAGATGGCTACACCTTC. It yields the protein CATTKGWADGYTF.

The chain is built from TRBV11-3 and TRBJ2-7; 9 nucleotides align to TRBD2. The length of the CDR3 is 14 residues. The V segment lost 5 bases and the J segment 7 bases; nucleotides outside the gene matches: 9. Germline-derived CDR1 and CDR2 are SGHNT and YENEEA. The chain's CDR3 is CASSPGLATREQYF. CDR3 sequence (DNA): TGTGCCAGCAGCCCCGGACTAGCGACCCGTGAGCAGTACTTC.

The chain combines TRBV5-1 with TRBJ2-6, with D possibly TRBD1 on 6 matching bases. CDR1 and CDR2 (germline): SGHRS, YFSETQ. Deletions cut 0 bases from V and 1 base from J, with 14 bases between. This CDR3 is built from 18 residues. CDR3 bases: TGCGCCAGCAGCTTGGCCGGACTCAGGGGATCTGGGGCCAACGTCCTGACTTTC. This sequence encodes CASSLAGLRGSGANVLTF.

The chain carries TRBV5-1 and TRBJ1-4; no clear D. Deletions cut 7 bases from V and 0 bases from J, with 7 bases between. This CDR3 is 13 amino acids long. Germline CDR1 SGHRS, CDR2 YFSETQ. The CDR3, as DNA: TGCGCCAGCCGCGCCACAACTAATGAAAAACTGTTTTTT. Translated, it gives CASRATTNEKLFF.

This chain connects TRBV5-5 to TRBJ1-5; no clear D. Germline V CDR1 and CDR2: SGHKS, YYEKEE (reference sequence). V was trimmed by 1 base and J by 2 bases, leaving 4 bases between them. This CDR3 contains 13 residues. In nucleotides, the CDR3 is TGTGCCAGCAGCTTGTTAGGCAATCAGCCCCAGCATTTT. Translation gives CASSLLGNQPQHF.

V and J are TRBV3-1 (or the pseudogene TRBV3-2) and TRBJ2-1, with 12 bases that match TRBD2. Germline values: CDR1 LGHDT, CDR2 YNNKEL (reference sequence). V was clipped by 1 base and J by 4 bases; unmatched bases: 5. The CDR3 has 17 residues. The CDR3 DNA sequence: TGTGCCAGCAGCCAAGGGCTAGCGGGAGGGTTTTACAATGAGCAGTTCTTC. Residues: CASSQGLAGGFYNEQFF.

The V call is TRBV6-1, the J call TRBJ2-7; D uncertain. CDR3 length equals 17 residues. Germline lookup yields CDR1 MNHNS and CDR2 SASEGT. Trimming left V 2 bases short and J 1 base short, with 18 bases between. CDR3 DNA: TGTGCCAGCAGTGAAAACGGAATCGGGCGCGTATCCTACGAGCAGTACTTC. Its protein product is CASSENGIGRVSYEQYF.

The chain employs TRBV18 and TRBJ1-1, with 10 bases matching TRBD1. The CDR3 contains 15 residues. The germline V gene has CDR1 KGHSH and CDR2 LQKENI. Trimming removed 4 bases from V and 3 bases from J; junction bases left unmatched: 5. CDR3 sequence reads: CASSLGGTGDTEAFF. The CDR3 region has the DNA TGTGCCAGCTCACTCGGGGGGACAGGGGACACTGAAGCTTTCTTT.

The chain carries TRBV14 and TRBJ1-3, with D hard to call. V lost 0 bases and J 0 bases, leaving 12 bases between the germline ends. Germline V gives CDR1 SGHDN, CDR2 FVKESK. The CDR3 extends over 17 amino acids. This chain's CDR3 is CASSQDRRARSGNTIYF. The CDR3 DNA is TGTGCCAGCAGCCAAGACAGACGGGCCCGCTCTGGAAACACCATATATTTT.

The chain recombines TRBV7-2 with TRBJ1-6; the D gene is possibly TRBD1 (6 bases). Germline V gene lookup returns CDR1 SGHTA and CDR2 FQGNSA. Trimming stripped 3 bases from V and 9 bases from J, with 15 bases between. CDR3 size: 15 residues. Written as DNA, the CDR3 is TGTGCCAGCAGCTTCTACAGGGTAGGCAGTTCACCCCTCCACTTT. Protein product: CASSFYRVGSSPLHF.

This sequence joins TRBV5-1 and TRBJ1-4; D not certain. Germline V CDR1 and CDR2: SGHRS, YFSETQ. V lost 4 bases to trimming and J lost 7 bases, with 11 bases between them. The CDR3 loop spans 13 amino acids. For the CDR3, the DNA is TGCGCCAGCAGCCGGGAAGACGGTGAAAAACTGTTTTTT. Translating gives CASSREDGEKLFF.

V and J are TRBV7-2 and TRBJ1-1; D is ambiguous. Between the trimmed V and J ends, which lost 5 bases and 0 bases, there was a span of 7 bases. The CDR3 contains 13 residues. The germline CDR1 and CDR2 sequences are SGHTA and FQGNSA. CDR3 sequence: CASSLDLNTEAFF. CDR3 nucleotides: TGTGCCAGCAGCCTGGATCTGAACACTGAAGCTTTCTTT.

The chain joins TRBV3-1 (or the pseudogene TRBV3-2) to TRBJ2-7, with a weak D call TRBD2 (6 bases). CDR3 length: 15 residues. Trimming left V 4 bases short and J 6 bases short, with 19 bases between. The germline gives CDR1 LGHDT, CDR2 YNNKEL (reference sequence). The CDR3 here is CASSLSGLTRGEQYF. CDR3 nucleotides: TGTGCCAGCAGCCTTTCGGGGTTGACGCGGGGCGAGCAGTACTTC.

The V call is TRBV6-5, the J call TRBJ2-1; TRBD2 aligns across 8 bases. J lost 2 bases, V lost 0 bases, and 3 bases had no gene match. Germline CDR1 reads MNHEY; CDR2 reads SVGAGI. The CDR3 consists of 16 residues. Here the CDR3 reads CASSYSSGSPYNEQFF. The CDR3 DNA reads TGTGCCAGCAGTTACTCGAGCGGGAGTCCCTACAATGAGCAGTTCTTC.

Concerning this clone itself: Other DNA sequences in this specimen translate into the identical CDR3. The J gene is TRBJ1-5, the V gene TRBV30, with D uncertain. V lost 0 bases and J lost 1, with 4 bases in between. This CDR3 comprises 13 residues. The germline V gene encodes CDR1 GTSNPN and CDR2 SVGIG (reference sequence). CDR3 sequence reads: CAWSVRSNQPQHF. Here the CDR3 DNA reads TGTGCCTGGAGTGTCCGGAGCAATCAGCCCCAGCATTTT.